The next 21 T cell receptor beta chains were all read from a single sample in a study of T cells after yellow fever vaccination. One entry per CDR3 protein results from TCRdb running MiXCR on the 5' RACE reads. The profile covers roughly 320,000 distinct CDR3 sequences, with about 10% appearing a single time and roughly 3% taken by the ten largest. Here the sequenced sample was CD4+ T cells sorted from PBMCs, taken 45 days after the yellow fever booster vaccination. The receptors originated from a young man who received the YFV17D yellow fever vaccine.

A note on this clonotype: This may come from a read error, since a much larger clone is one base off. The chain employs TRBV6-2 or TRBV6-3 and TRBJ1-5; D gene ambiguous. Germline CDR1 and CDR2: MNHEY and SVGEGT. V lost 6 bases and J 4 bases, leaving 16 bases between the germline ends. The CDR3 runs 15 residues. The CDR3 region has the DNA TGTGCCAGCAGGTGTGAGGGCCCTGCGAATCAGCCCCAGCATTTT. Translated, it gives CASRCEGPANQPQHF.

This chain uses TRBV4-2 with TRBJ2-5; TRBD1 or TRBD2 may be the D gene (6 bases each). The CDR3 loop spans 14 amino acids. The germline V and J ends were trimmed by 1 base and 5 bases, with 11 bases remaining between them. Per germline, CDR1 LGHNA and CDR2 YNFKEQ. The CDR3 DNA reads TGTGCCAGCAGCCAAGTCCTAGGGGGGGAGACCCAGTACTTC. It is translated as CASSQVLGGETQYF.

This chain uses TRBV5-4 with TRBJ1-6; maybe TRBD1 (6 bases). CDR3 length: 17 residues. Per germline, CDR1 SGHNT and CDR2 YYREEE (reference sequence). V dropped 4 bases and J dropped 0 bases, with 14 bases sitting between them. As DNA, the CDR3 is TGTGCCAGCAGCACTAGACAGGTCGACTCCTATAATTCACCCCTCCACTTT. Its protein is CASSTRQVDSYNSPLHF.

This clonotype has ten or more counts. DNA of the CDR3: TGCAGTGCCCCAGGGGGACAGGGACGTATCAACGAGCAGTACTTC. This sequence encodes CSAPGGQGRINEQYF. This chain links TRBV20-1 with TRBJ2-7; 9 positions match TRBD1. Losses at the gene ends were 6 bases for V and 5 bases for J; bases not matched to a gene: 14. CDR1 is DFQATT, CDR2 SNEGSKA, per germline (reference sequence). CDR3 length equals 15 residues.

The CDR3 region has the DNA TGTGCCAGCAGCTTGGGGGGTTCCGGGACAGTTCTCATTCAGTACTTC. Protein: CASSLGGSGTVLIQYF. The V gene is TRBV5-6, the J gene TRBJ2-4, with 7 nucleotides matching TRBD1. The CDR3 has 16 amino acids. The V and J ends lost 0 bases and 9 bases, in that order; junction bases with no gene match: 12. Per germline, CDR1 SGHDT and CDR2 YYEEEE.

The rearrangement uses TRBV20-1 and TRBJ1-4; 9 bases line up with TRBD1. CDR1 is DFQATT, CDR2 SNEGSKA, per germline (reference sequence). The J segment lost 6 bases and the V segment lost 0 bases, leaving 5 bases of the junction unmatched. This CDR3 comprises 15 residues. The CDR3 DNA follows: TGCAGTGCTAGAGATCGAAGACAGGGGGATGAAAAACTGTTTTTT. Translating it yields CSARDRRQGDEKLFF.

The chain couples TRBV7-2 to TRBJ1-3; tentatively, D is TRBD1 (5 bases). Germline loops: CDR1 SGHTA, CDR2 FQGNSA. This CDR3 contains 18 residues. V dropped 4 bases and J dropped 2 bases, with 21 bases sitting between them. The CDR3 region has the DNA TGTGCCAGCAGCTATACACCGGGGGGATTGGGACCTGGAAACACCATATATTTT. Its protein is CASSYTPGGLGPGNTIYF.

This clonotype was observed a single time. V usage is TRBV7-2 and J usage is TRBJ2-7; possibly TRBD1 for D (6 bases). Per germline, CDR1 SGHTA and CDR2 FQGNSA. The CDR3 contains 15 residues. The CDR3 DNA reads TGTGCCAGCAGCTTCGGAACAGGGCTACCCTACGTGCAGTACGTC. Its translation is CASSFGTGLPYVQYV.

The rearrangement joins TRBV27 to TRBJ2-3; 11 nucleotides match TRBD2. J gave up 6 bases and V 6 bases, and 5 bases lay outside the gene matches. The CDR3 is made up of 14 amino acids. Germline V gene data show CDR1 as MNHEY and CDR2 as SMNVEV (reference sequence). The CDR3 DNA reads as TGTGCCAGCAGGCGACTAGCGGGGATGGATACGCAGTATTTT. This translates into CASRRLAGMDTQYF.

The rearrangement joins TRBV20-1 to TRBJ2-1, with 10 bases identical to TRBD2. The CDR3 consists of 13 residues. The germline gives CDR1 DFQATT, CDR2 SNEGSKA (reference sequence). With V trimmed by 4 bases and J by 7 bases, 4 bases remained unmatched. The CDR3 bases are TGCAGTGCTAAGCGGGGGGGCCCTAATGAGCAGTTCTTC. Translated: CSAKRGGPNEQFF.

V gene TRBV12-3 or TRBV12-4 combines with J gene TRBJ2-7; D is ambiguous. Trimming stripped 4 bases from V and 2 bases from J, with 12 bases between. This CDR3 has 14 residues. CDR3 sequence (DNA): TGTGCCAGCAGTTCCCGGGTCACAGCCTACGAGCAGTACTTC. Protein sequence: CASSSRVTAYEQYF.

A few counts support this clonotype. V usage is TRBV6-5 and J usage is TRBJ1-1, with D hard to call. Germline V gene data show CDR1 as MNHEY and CDR2 as SVGAGI. This CDR3 is built from 11 residues. Between the trimmed V and J ends, which lost 9 bases and 6 bases, there was a span of 11 bases. The CDR3 DNA sequence: TGTGCCAGTAACCGCCATCCTGAAGCTTTCTTT. Translating gives CASNRHPEAFF.

V and J are TRBV27 and TRBJ2-3; D unresolved. The germline V and J ends were trimmed by 3 bases and 7 bases, with 14 bases remaining between them. The CDR3 covers 14 residues. Per germline, CDR1 MNHEY and CDR2 SMNVEV (reference sequence). The CDR3 bases are TGTGCCAGCAGTTTCAGCGTTACCTATAATACGCAGTATTTT. Protein: CASSFSVTYNTQYF.

The chain's CDR3 is CAIRGTGVNYGYTF. Written as DNA, the CDR3 is TGTGCCATCAGGGGGACAGGAGTGAACTATGGCTACACCTTC. V usage is TRBV10-3 and J usage is TRBJ1-2; TRBD1 aligns across 8 bases. Germline values: CDR1 ENHRY, CDR2 SYGVKD. J was trimmed by 2 bases and V by 6 bases; bases with no gene match: 5. The CDR3 covers 14 residues.

This clonotype turned up a few times. The rearrangement joins TRBV20-1 to TRBJ2-1, with TRBD2 matching 11 bases. The CDR3 is 14 residues long. CDR1 and CDR2 (germline): DFQATT, SNEGSKA (reference sequence). Trimming cost V 3 bases and J 6 bases; bases outside gene matches: 4. CDR3 amino acids: CSASRLAGGNEQFF. CDR3 sequence (DNA): TGCAGTGCTAGTCGCCTAGCGGGGGGCAATGAGCAGTTCTTC.

This clonotype appeared many times. The rearrangement uses TRBV6-1 and TRBJ1-2; D remains ambiguous. V lost 3 bases to trimming and J lost 6 bases, with 14 bases between them. Germline values: CDR1 MNHNS, CDR2 SASEGT. The length of the CDR3 is 14 residues. CDR3 nucleotide sequence: TGTGCCAGCAGTGAGCCCGCAAGGTGGGATGGCTACACCTTC. This codes for CASSEPARWDGYTF.

This clonotype has ten or more counts. The V and J genes are TRBV28 and TRBJ1-2, with 8 bases fitting TRBD1. Germline CDR1 is MDHEN and CDR2 is SYDVKM. Trimming took 6 bases from V and 2 from J; bases not matched to a gene: 8. The CDR3 has 15 residues. This CDR3 reads CASSFPNRGNYGYTF. As DNA, the CDR3 is TGTGCCAGCAGCTTTCCAAACAGGGGGAACTATGGCTACACCTTC.

This clonotype was seen a handful of times. The chain combines TRBV6-2 or TRBV6-3 with TRBJ2-7; 9 bases map to TRBD1. V dropped 5 bases and J dropped 5; count of bases not matched to a gene: 10. The CDR3 covers 15 residues. Looked up from germline, CDR1 is MNHEY and CDR2 is SVGEGT. CDR3: CASSGRDRVPDEQYF. The CDR3 DNA reads TGTGCCAGCAGTGGCCGGGACAGGGTTCCGGACGAGCAGTACTTC.

This clonotype has more than one count but fewer than ten. The chain uses TRBV18 and TRBJ2-7; 7 bases are shared with TRBD2. Germline V gene data show CDR1 as KGHSH and CDR2 as LQKENI. This CDR3 spans 13 amino acids. V lost 3 bases to trimming and J lost 4 bases; unmatched junction nucleotides: 3. The chain's CDR3 is CASSPLRGYEQYV. The DNA of the CDR3 is TGTGCCAGCTCACCTTTGCGGGGGTACGAGCAGTACGTC.

The chain has TRBV29-1 and TRBJ2-2; TRBD2 matches 8 bases. Germline values: CDR1 SQVTM, CDR2 ANQGSEA. The CDR3 has 14 amino acids. V shed 5 bases, J shed 6 bases, and the junction held 8 bases outside the gene matches. The DNA for the CDR3 is TGCAGCGTTCGTCCGGGGGGGCCCTCCGGGGAGCTGTTTTTT. Its protein product is CSVRPGGPSGELFF.

Many counts were recorded for this clonotype. CDR3 residues: CAISAQRPLWGYTF. The CDR3 DNA reads TGTGCCATCAGTGCTCAGCGGCCCCTATGGGGCTACACCTTC. The chain couples TRBV10-3 to TRBJ1-2, with D hard to call. Germline-derived CDR1 and CDR2 are ENHRY and SYGVKD. CDR3 size: 14 residues. V gave up 4 bases and J gave up 8 bases, with 17 bases separating them.